The 27 T cell receptor beta chains below were found in one sample sequenced in a study of blood T cell repertoires in COVID-19 (dated by TCRdb to the early 2020s). To prepare the library, the immunoSEQ multiplex PCR assay was applied. The clones in this table, taken by TCRdb from immuneACCESS, are in-frame only. Not every clone is retained; where verified, under half of the shortfall comes from an unresolved V gene, and the cause of the rest is unknown. Within this sample are tens of thousands of clones, with more than 75% of them counted one time only. The biggest ten clones account for about 15% of the sample. Source material: peripheral blood. These receptors came from a human donor in a cohort sampled during active COVID-19.

The chain couples TRBV28 to TRBJ1-5; TRBD1 matches 7 bases. V lost 4 bases to trimming and J lost 6 bases; unmatched junction nucleotides: 12. The CDR3 is 16 residues long. Germline CDR1 reads MDHEN; CDR2 reads SYDVKM. This CDR3 reads CASSSPLTGAGQPQHF. The CDR3 DNA is TGTGCCAGCAGTTCCCCTTTAACAGGGGCCGGTCAGCCCCAGCATTTT.

The genes are TRBV30 and TRBJ1-1; D unclear. The V and J ends lost 1 base and 0 bases respectively, with 6 bases between them. This CDR3 comprises 13 residues. Germline CDR1 GTSNPN, CDR2 SVGIG (reference sequence). For the CDR3, the DNA is TGTGCCTGGAGTGCTCAGATGAACACTGAAGCTTTCTTT. It is translated as CAWSAQMNTEAFF.

This sequence joins TRBV7-9 and TRBJ1-2; no firm D call. The CDR3 is 12 amino acids. V was clipped by 5 bases and J by 5 bases, with 9 bases between them. CDR1 is SEHNR and CDR2 is FQNEAQ in the germline V gene (reference sequence). The CDR3, as DNA: TGTGCCAGCAGCCCCCGCGAATATGGCTACACCTTC. Translation gives CASSPREYGYTF.

This chain uses TRBV20-1 with TRBJ1-2, with TRBD1 identical over 7 bases. Trimming took 3 bases from V and 6 from J; bases not matched to a gene: 13. The CDR3 loop spans 15 amino acids. Germline lookup yields CDR1 DFQATT and CDR2 SNEGSKA (reference sequence). The CDR3 DNA reads as TGCAGTGCTAGTACGATAGACAGGGACACTCATGGCTACACCTTC. Translating it yields CSASTIDRDTHGYTF.

The chain's CDR3 is CATSDPRTAEQPQHF. In DNA form, the CDR3 reads TGTGCCACCAGTGATCCCCGGACAGCTGAGCAGCCCCAGCATTTT. The rearrangement uses TRBV24-1 and TRBJ1-5; a weak D match, TRBD1 (6 bases). The V and J ends lost 3 bases and 7 bases respectively, with 15 bases between them. The germline V gene has CDR1 KGHDR and CDR2 SFDVKD. The CDR3 length is 15 residues.

V gene TRBV7-2 combines with J gene TRBJ2-2; 10 nucleotides align to TRBD1. Germline trimming cut 2 bases from V and 5 bases from J; bases unmatched to any gene: 2. Germline loops: CDR1 SGHTA, CDR2 FQGNSA. The CDR3 is made up of 15 amino acids. CDR3 nucleotide sequence: TGTGCCAGCAGCTTATGGACAGGGGGGACCGGGGAGCTGTTTTTT. Its translation is CASSLWTGGTGELFF.

This clone was detected once. The gene calls are TRBV5-1 and TRBJ2-5; D is unresolved. V lost 4 bases to trimming and J lost 3 bases, with 10 bases between them. The CDR3 extends over 13 amino acids. The germline V gene encodes CDR1 SGHRS and CDR2 YFSETQ. The CDR3 coding sequence is TGCGCCAGCAGCCTGAGCCAGGAAGAGACCCAGTACTTC. Protein: CASSLSQEETQYF.

The chain carries TRBV6-5 and TRBJ2-7; weak D call: TRBD2 (5 bases). This CDR3 spans 14 amino acids. Germline V gene sequence: CDR1 MNHEY, CDR2 SVGAGI. Trimming took 7 bases from V and 0 from J, leaving 13 bases between them. The CDR3 protein is CASTSGYRSYEQYF. The CDR3 DNA sequence: TGTGCCAGCACATCGGGGTACCGCTCCTACGAGCAGTACTTC.

This chain uses TRBV7-3 with TRBJ2-7, with TRBD2 as a possible D gene (6 bases). From germline, CDR1 is SGHTA and CDR2 FQGTGA. Trimming removed 0 bases at V and 7 bases at J, with 19 bases between. CDR3 length: 16 amino acids. CDR3 protein: CASSLTSASGVGEQYF. CDR3 sequence (DNA): TGTGCCAGCAGCTTAACGTCGGCGTCGGGGGTTGGGGAGCAGTACTTC.

This chain links TRBV10-3 with TRBJ1-1; D remains ambiguous. V lost 2 bases to trimming and J lost 1 base, with 14 bases between them. Germline V gene sequence: CDR1 ENHRY, CDR2 SYGVKD. The CDR3 covers 16 residues. The CDR3 loop is CAISERSGSGNTEAFF. CDR3 sequence (DNA): TGTGCCATCAGTGAGCGATCCGGGTCGGGGAACACTGAAGCTTTCTTT.

The V call is TRBV9, the J call TRBJ2-3; no definite D call. V lost 2 bases, J lost 7 bases, and 11 bases lay in between. Germline values: CDR1 SGDLS, CDR2 YYNGEE. This CDR3 is 13 amino acids long. CDR3 nucleotide sequence: TGTGCCAGCAGCGTGGCCGATCTTAATACGCAGTATTTT. Protein: CASSVADLNTQYF.

The V and J genes are TRBV6-6 and TRBJ2-5; a possible D gene is TRBD1 (5 bases). The ends were cut back, 5 bases at V and 5 bases at J, with 27 bases in the middle. This CDR3 spans 18 amino acids. Germline V gene sequence: CDR1 MNHNY, CDR2 SVGAGI (reference sequence). The CDR3 DNA sequence: TGTGCCAGCAGTCCTACAACCCTTCCTCGAGCAGGGATGGAGACCCAGTACTTC. Encoded protein: CASSPTTLPRAGMETQYF.

The V gene is TRBV7-9, the J gene TRBJ2-6, with D possibly matching TRBD1 (6 bases). This CDR3 region has 15 residues. Germline loops: CDR1 SEHNR, CDR2 FQNEAQ (reference sequence). V was clipped by 6 bases and J by 0 bases, with 9 bases between them. The CDR3, as DNA: TGTGCCAGCAGGGGGGCGGCCTCTGGGGCCAACGTCCTGACTTTC. Its translation: CASRGAASGANVLTF.

For the CDR3, the DNA is TGTGCCAGCAGATACCGTAGCGGGGGGGCGGGTACGCAGTATTTT. It codes for CASRYRSGGAGTQYF. V and J are TRBV6-5 and TRBJ2-3; 11 bases line up with TRBD2. This CDR3 has 15 amino acids. J was trimmed by 8 bases and V by 6 bases; bases with no gene match: 10. The germline gives CDR1 MNHEY, CDR2 SVGAGI.

This clone was seen only once. The chain carries TRBV28 and TRBJ1-5; 9 nucleotides align to TRBD1. CDR1 and CDR2 (germline): MDHEN, SYDVKM. J gave up 7 bases and V 6 bases, and 7 bases lay outside the gene matches. CDR3 length equals 14 residues. DNA for the CDR3: TGTGCCAGCAGGACCACAGGGGGCGAACAGCCCCAGCATTTT. Its protein product is CASRTTGGEQPQHF.

The genes are TRBV6-2 or TRBV6-3 and TRBJ1-2; 8 nucleotides align to TRBD1. The CDR3 covers 13 residues. J lost 5 bases, V lost 4 bases, and 3 bases had no gene match. Germline-derived CDR1 and CDR2 are MNHEY and SVGEGT. DNA of the CDR3: TGTGCCAGCAGTTCATGGACAGGGTATGGCTACACCTTC. Translation: CASSSWTGYGYTF.

The chain recombines TRBV20-1 with TRBJ1-1, with TRBD1 identical over 9 bases. The J segment lost 1 base and the V segment lost 3 bases, leaving 3 bases of the junction unmatched. The CDR3 has 14 residues. Germline lookup yields CDR1 DFQATT and CDR2 SNEGSKA (reference sequence). The CDR3 bases are TGCAGTGCTAGTCGGGGACAGGGGAACACTGAAGCTTTCTTT. Amino acid sequence: CSASRGQGNTEAFF.

The chain carries TRBV27 and TRBJ2-3; 11 bases are shared with TRBD2. The germline CDR1 and CDR2 sequences are MNHEY and SMNVEV (reference sequence). With 4 bases clipped from V and 3 bases from J, the junction kept 18 bases outside the gene matches. This CDR3 has 20 amino acids. CDR3 nucleotides: TGTGCCAGCAGTTCCCTATCTCTTGCTAGCGGGGGGCGGGGGACAGATACGCAGTATTTT. It specifies CASSSLSLASGGRGTDTQYF.

The V call is TRBV18, the J call TRBJ1-1; D gene unclear. The germline V gene has CDR1 KGHSH and CDR2 LQKENI. V dropped 2 bases and J dropped 2 bases, with 9 bases sitting between them. This CDR3 contains 14 residues. In nucleotides, the CDR3 is TGTGCCAGCTCACCAGCTCGACTCAACACTGAAGCTTTCTTT. Protein product: CASSPARLNTEAFF.

The chain employs TRBV7-9 and TRBJ2-3; D gene unclear. This CDR3 is built from 13 residues. Trimming stripped 5 bases from V and 2 bases from J, with 8 bases between. From germline, CDR1 is SEHNR and CDR2 FQNEAQ (reference sequence). CDR3 loop: CASSPLYTDTQYF. CDR3 DNA sequence: TGTGCCAGCAGCCCCCTTTACACAGATACGCAGTATTTT.

This clone was picked up one time. The chain uses TRBV3-1 (or the pseudogene TRBV3-2) and TRBJ1-6; D gene uncertain. The germline V and J ends were trimmed by 4 bases and 5 bases, with 3 bases remaining between them. The CDR3 length is 12 residues. From germline, CDR1 is LGHDT and CDR2 YNNKEL (reference sequence). CDR3 protein: CASSRDNSPLHF. The CDR3 DNA reads as TGTGCCAGCAGCCGAGATAATTCACCCCTCCACTTT.

As DNA, the CDR3 is TGTGCCAGCAGCTCTAGACTACGGGGGGTGGGAGAGCAGTTCTTC. This gives the protein CASSSRLRGVGEQFF. The J gene is TRBJ2-1, the V gene TRBV11-1, with 7 bases identical to TRBD2. Germline V lookup: CDR1 SGHAT, CDR2 FQDESV (reference sequence). The CDR3 covers 15 residues. The V and J ends lost 4 bases and 10 bases, in that order; junction bases with no gene match: 13.

The genes are TRBV7-2 and TRBJ1-5; 7 bases line up with TRBD1. V was clipped by 2 bases and J by 8 bases; unmatched bases: 3. CDR1 is SGHTA and CDR2 is FQGNSA in the germline V gene. The CDR3 spans 13 residues. This CDR3 is CASSLYRGEPQHF. DNA of the CDR3: TGTGCCAGCAGCTTATACAGGGGAGAGCCCCAGCATTTT.

The rearrangement links TRBV6-2 or TRBV6-3 to TRBJ1-5; a possible D gene is TRBD1 (5 bases). V was cut by 2 bases and J by 4 bases, with 18 bases left in between. The CDR3 loop spans 17 amino acids. The germline gives CDR1 MNHEY, CDR2 SVGEGT. The CDR3 bases are TGTGCCAGCAGTTACGACGGGCTTGCAGGGAGGAATCAGCCCCAGCATTTT. Its translation is CASSYDGLAGRNQPQHF.

This chain joins TRBV9 and TRBJ2-3; D perhaps matches TRBD2 (5 bases). Trimming took off 10 bases at V and 0 bases at J, with 9 bases between the two ends. The CDR3 has 12 amino acids. The germline V gene has CDR1 SGDLS and CDR2 YYNGEE. In DNA form, the CDR3 reads TGTGCCGTCCGGGAAAGCACAGATACGCAGTATTTT. Translating gives CAVRESTDTQYF.

The V and J genes are TRBV28 and TRBJ1-2; TRBD1 matches at 9 bases. V lost 6 bases to trimming and J lost 6 bases; unmatched junction nucleotides: 5. This CDR3 is 13 amino acids long. The V gene's germline CDR1 is MDHEN and CDR2 SYDVKM. CDR3 sequence (DNA): TGTGCCAGCAGATCCGGACAGGGGAATGGCTACACCTTC. Translated: CASRSGQGNGYTF.

The chain couples TRBV14 to TRBJ2-1, with a weak D call TRBD2 (7 bases). The V gene lost 4 bases and the J gene lost 6 bases, with 10 bases spanning the gap. CDR1 and CDR2 from the germline V gene are SGHDN and FVKESK. This CDR3 has 13 amino acids. CDR3 residues: CASSPGGPNEQFF. DNA of the CDR3: TGTGCCAGCAGCCCGGGGGGCCCCAATGAGCAGTTCTTC.